Each of the 30 T cell receptor beta chains below was sequenced from the same sample in a study of early T cells in non-severe SARS-CoV-2 infection. One entry per CDR3 protein results from TCRdb running MiXCR on the 5' RACE reads. The table shows tens of thousands of distinct CDR3 sequences, with roughly 14% occurring only once. Source: whole blood, taken at baseline. The receptors were gathered from an adult who was a healthcare worker with PCR-confirmed SARS-CoV-2 infection or an uninfected control (not recorded which).

The sample holds a few counts of this clonotype. The V and J genes are TRBV2 and TRBJ2-2, with D perhaps being TRBD1 or TRBD2 (6 bases each). Germline CDR1 and CDR2: SNHLY and FYNNEI. This CDR3 contains 15 residues. The V end lost 3 bases, the J end lost 7 bases, and 15 bases lay between the germline ends. CDR3 in amino acids: CASSDRGQQNGELFF. CDR3 DNA sequence: TGTGCCAGCAGTGACCGGGGGCAACAAAACGGGGAGCTGTTTTTT.

The chain couples TRBV7-2 to TRBJ2-7; 8 bases align to TRBD2. Looked up from germline, CDR1 is SGHTA and CDR2 is FQGNSA. The V gene end was trimmed by 5 bases and the J gene end by 4 bases; junction bases not matched to a gene: 7. This CDR3 has 14 residues. CDR3 DNA: TGTGCCAGCAGCCGTGAGACTAGCGCGTACGAGCAGTACTTC. It yields the protein CASSRETSAYEQYF.

This clonotype has a handful of counts. The chain has TRBV7-6 and TRBJ1-5; D unresolved. V was shortened by 5 bases and J by 3 bases, with 8 bases between the two germline ends. CDR1 and CDR2 from the germline V gene are SGHVS and FNYEAQ. The CDR3 covers 13 residues. CDR3 region: CASSRRINQPQHF. DNA of the CDR3: TGTGCCAGCAGCCGAAGGATCAATCAGCCCCAGCATTTT.

The chain combines TRBV7-8 with TRBJ2-3; maybe TRBD2 (6 bases). Germline CDR1 reads SGHVS; CDR2 reads FQNEAQ. The CDR3 spans 13 residues. V was shortened by 2 bases and J by 7 bases, with 10 bases between the two germline ends. CDR3 bases: TGTGCCAGCAGCTTATCGGCGGGGAATACGCAGTATTTT. This sequence encodes CASSLSAGNTQYF.

This clonotype was recorded a few times. This chain connects TRBV10-3 to TRBJ2-1, with TRBD2 matching over 10 bases. This CDR3 is 17 amino acids long. Germline lookup yields CDR1 ENHRY and CDR2 SYGVKD. V lost 2 bases, J lost 8 bases, and 12 bases stayed unmatched. CDR3 in amino acids: CAISEPEAGGTTDEQFF. CDR3 nucleotide sequence: TGTGCCATCAGTGAGCCGGAAGCGGGAGGGACGACGGATGAGCAGTTCTTC.

This clonotype was detected only once. V usage is TRBV19 and J usage is TRBJ2-1; the D gene is possibly TRBD2 (7 bases). This CDR3 spans 17 amino acids. CDR1 and CDR2 (germline): LNHDA, SQIVND (reference sequence). V was pared by 4 bases and J by 1 base, with 17 bases between. CDR3 in DNA: TGTGCCAGTAGTAAACCACGGGGGGCCTTTTCCTACAATGAGCAGTTCTTC. Its translation: CASSKPRGAFSYNEQFF.

This clonotype appeared a few times. This rearrangement joins TRBV7-8 to TRBJ2-7; 9 bases are shared with TRBD2. Germline V CDR1 and CDR2: SGHVS, FQNEAQ. The CDR3 contains 15 residues. The V segment lost 1 base and the J segment 1 base; nucleotides outside the gene matches: 2. The CDR3: CASSLEAGGSYEQYF. The DNA of the CDR3 is TGTGCCAGCAGCTTAGAAGCGGGAGGTTCCTACGAGCAGTACTTC.

This chain uses TRBV5-1 with TRBJ1-2, with TRBD1 as a possible D gene (5 bases). Germline values: CDR1 SGHRS, CDR2 YFSETQ. There are 14 residues in the CDR3. Trimming shortened V by 0 bases and J by 7 bases, and 13 bases separated the two germline ends. CDR3 sequence: CASSLERGLSGYTF. CDR3 coding DNA: TGCGCCAGCAGCTTGGAACGGGGGTTAAGTGGCTACACCTTC.

The rearrangement joins TRBV28 to TRBJ2-1; a possible D gene is TRBD2 (6 bases). Deletions cut 4 bases from V and 1 base from J, with 14 bases between. Germline V CDR1 and CDR2: MDHEN, SYDVKM. This CDR3 has 16 residues. The CDR3, as DNA: TGTGCCAGCAGTTCCGGGGCGGCGGGGTCCTACAATGAGCAGTTCTTC. Amino acids: CASSSGAAGSYNEQFF.

CDR3: CASSQGAAHQPQHF. CDR3 bases: TGTGCCAGCAGCCAAGGAGCAGCACACCAGCCCCAGCATTTT. This sequence joins TRBV3-1 and TRBJ1-5; D is unclear. Trimming took 1 base from V and 7 from J, leaving 11 bases between them. The CDR3 has 14 residues. The germline gives CDR1 LGHDT, CDR2 YNNKEL (reference sequence).

The CDR3, as DNA: TGTGCCAGCAGCCCCCGGGACATCGACGAGCAGTACTTC. Amino acid sequence: CASSPRDIDEQYF. The V gene is TRBV9, the J gene TRBJ2-7; perhaps TRBD1 as D (6 bases). The CDR3 spans 13 residues. Germline values: CDR1 SGDLS, CDR2 YYNGEE. Trimming stripped 4 bases from V and 5 bases from J, with 13 bases between. Complete variable domain (other parts from reference TRBV9 and TRBJ2-7): DSGVTQTPKHLITATGQRVTLRCSPRSGDLSVYWYQQSLDQGLQFLIQYYNGEERAKGNILERFSAQQFPDLHSELNLSSLELGDSALYFCASSPRDIDEQYFGPGTRLTVT.

This clonotype was counted only a few times. The rearrangement links TRBV7-2 to TRBJ2-5; D is possibly TRBD2 (5 bases). Between the trimmed V and J ends, which lost 5 bases and 4 bases, there was a span of 14 bases. This CDR3 has 14 amino acids. Germline-derived CDR1 and CDR2 are SGHTA and FQGNSA. The CDR3: CASSLGLRLETQYF. As DNA, the CDR3 is TGTGCCAGCAGCCTCGGACTGAGATTAGAGACCCAGTACTTC.

This clonotype was picked up a small number of times. The chain is built from TRBV12-3 or TRBV12-4 and TRBJ1-5; D may be TRBD1 (5 bases). The germline V and J ends were trimmed by 4 bases and 0 bases, with 13 bases remaining between them. The CDR3 has 16 residues. CDR3 sequence: CASSSPGTYSNQPQHF. As DNA, the CDR3 is TGTGCCAGCAGTTCTCCCGGGACTTATAGCAATCAGCCCCAGCATTTT.

This clonotype has just a few counts. The genes are TRBV20-1 and TRBJ2-7, with 9 bases lining up with TRBD2. The CDR3 contains 13 residues. The germline CDR1 and CDR2 sequences are DFQATT and SNEGSKA (reference sequence). Trimming removed 6 bases from V and 2 bases from J; junction bases left unmatched: 5. The CDR3 region has the DNA TGCAGTGCCCCGATAGCGGGGGCCTACGAGCAGTACTTC. Its protein is CSAPIAGAYEQYF.

The J gene is TRBJ2-3, the V gene TRBV3-1, with unresolved D. The CDR3 is 14 residues long. V was clipped by 8 bases and J by 0 bases, with 12 bases between them. Germline V gene lookup returns CDR1 LGHDT and CDR2 YNNKEL (reference sequence). Here the CDR3 DNA reads TGTGCCAGCGCCCGAGATCCAAGCACAGATACGCAGTATTTT. It specifies CASARDPSTDTQYF.

J is TRBJ2-3 and V is TRBV6-1, with TRBD1 matching 7 bases. V lost 5 bases, J lost 4 bases, and 3 bases stayed unmatched. Per the germline V gene, CDR1 is MNHNS and CDR2 is SASEGT. The CDR3 runs 13 residues. The DNA of the CDR3 is TGTGCCAGCAGTACAGGGGTGGCAGATACGCAGTATTTT. Protein sequence: CASSTGVADTQYF.

This clonotype was recorded a few times. The chain carries TRBV28 and TRBJ2-7; no definite D call. Germline CDR1 MDHEN, CDR2 SYDVKM. Trimming removed 5 bases from V and 3 bases from J, with 14 bases in between. The CDR3 spans 14 residues. The CDR3 sequence is CASSPRGRNYEQYF. The DNA of the CDR3 is TGTGCCAGCAGTCCCCGAGGACGGAACTACGAGCAGTACTTC.

The genes are TRBV18 and TRBJ1-5; D possibly corresponds to TRBD1 (6 bases). This CDR3 region has 16 residues. Germline values: CDR1 KGHSH, CDR2 LQKENI. V lost 6 bases to trimming and J lost 0 bases, with 15 bases between them. The CDR3 loop is CASSGGTPVSNQPQHF. The CDR3 nucleotides read TGTGCCAGCTCGGGCGGGACACCCGTTAGCAATCAGCCCCAGCATTTT. Drawing the rest from reference TRBV18 and TRBJ1-5, the complete variable domain is NAGVMQNPRHLVRRRGQEARLRCSPMKGHSHVYWYRQLPEEGLKFMVYLQKENIIDESGMPKERFSAEFPKEGPSILRIQQVVRGDSAAYFCASSGGTPVSNQPQHFGDGTRLSIL.

This clonotype was counted at least ten times. The chain recombines TRBV6-4 with TRBJ2-1, with TRBD2 identical over 8 bases. The J segment lost 12 bases and the V segment lost 2 bases, leaving 9 bases of the junction unmatched. CDR3 length: 14 amino acids. Germline lookup yields CDR1 MRHNA and CDR2 SNTAGT. The CDR3 DNA reads TGTGCCAGCAGTGACCAGGCGGGAGGATTGAGGCAGTTCTTC. Translating gives CASSDQAGGLRQFF.

This clonotype turned up a few times. The chain employs TRBV2 and TRBJ2-1; D not certain. Trimming shortened V by 8 bases and J by 7 bases, and 12 bases separated the two germline ends. Germline CDR1 is SNHLY and CDR2 is FYNNEI. This CDR3 has 12 amino acids. CDR3 sequence reads: CASEQKYNEQFF. The CDR3 nucleotides read TGTGCCAGCGAACAGAAATATAATGAGCAGTTCTTC.

The V and J genes are TRBV3-1 and TRBJ2-4; unclear D gene. With 0 bases removed from V and 13 bases from J, the gap between germline ends came to 13 bases. The CDR3 extends over 13 amino acids. Germline lookup yields CDR1 LGHDT and CDR2 YNNKEL (reference sequence). This CDR3 reads CASSQDLSQKQYF. The CDR3, as DNA: TGTGCCAGCAGCCAAGATCTCTCGCAGAAGCAGTACTTC.

Worth noting for this clonotype: A much larger clonotype is one base distant, so this may be a read error. The chain combines TRBV5-6 with TRBJ1-4, with D maybe TRBD1 (6 bases). The germline V gene encodes CDR1 SGHDT and CDR2 YYEEEE. This CDR3 region has 18 residues. With 0 bases removed from V and 3 bases from J, the gap between germline ends came to 18 bases. The CDR3 nucleotides are TGTGCCAGCAGCTTGGCTATCAACAGGGAGGTGTCTAATGAAAAACTGTTTTTT. It encodes CASSLAINREVSNEKLFF.

The V gene is TRBV7-9, the J gene TRBJ2-3; D is ambiguous. With 5 bases removed from V and 4 bases from J, the gap between germline ends came to 7 bases. CDR1 SEHNR and CDR2 FQNEAQ come from the germline V gene (reference sequence). This CDR3 region has 12 residues. The CDR3 DNA reads as TGTGCCAGCAGCCCTCTTCCAGATACGCAGTATTTT. The encoded protein is CASSPLPDTQYF. Full variable domain (missing parts from reference TRBV7-9 and TRBJ2-3): DTGVSQNPRHKITKRGQNVTFRCDPISEHNRLYWYRQTLGQGPEFLTYFQNEAQLEKSRLLSDRFSAERPKGSFSTLEIQRTEQGDSAMYLCASSPLPDTQYFGPGTRLTVL.

This sequence joins TRBV28 and TRBJ2-5, with a tentative D call TRBD1 (7 bases). The ends were cut back, 6 bases at V and 4 bases at J, with 9 bases in the middle. The CDR3 totals 12 residues. Germline assignment: CDR1 MDHEN and CDR2 SYDVKM. The DNA for the CDR3 is TGTGCCAGCAGGCAGGGGGGAGAGACCCAGTACTTC. Translating it yields CASRQGGETQYF. Together with reference TRBV28 and TRBJ2-5, the CDR3 gives the full variable domain: DVKVTQSSRYLVKRTGEKVFLECVQDMDHENMFWYRQDPGLGLRLIYFSYDVKMKEKGDIPEGYSVSREKKERFSLILESASTNQTSMYLCASRQGGETQYFGPGTRLLVL.

The chain carries TRBV4-1 and TRBJ2-5; weak D call: TRBD2 (5 bases). Germline CDR1 reads MGHRA; CDR2 reads YSYEKL. The CDR3 covers 14 residues. Trimming removed 1 base from V and 6 bases from J, with 12 bases in between. This chain's CDR3 is CASSQVAGLKTQYF. CDR3 nucleotide sequence: TGCGCCAGCAGCCAAGTTGCGGGTTTGAAGACCCAGTACTTC.

V usage is TRBV11-2 and J usage is TRBJ2-3, with TRBD1 matching over 7 bases. The CDR3 is made up of 13 amino acids. Looked up from germline, CDR1 is SGHAT and CDR2 is FQNNGV. V trimming: 5 bases; J trimming: 4 bases; junction bases outside the gene matches: 3. The CDR3 DNA sequence: TGTGCCAGCAGCAATACAGGGGCAGATACGCAGTATTTT. It is translated as CASSNTGADTQYF.

This clonotype was seen many times. V and J are TRBV3-1 and TRBJ2-2, with TRBD1 matching over 8 bases. The CDR3 has 20 amino acids. V was pared by 3 bases and J by 3 bases, with 18 bases of the junction left unmatched. The V gene's germline CDR1 is LGHDT and CDR2 YNNKEL (reference sequence). CDR3 region: CASSQRATGGARVYTGELFF. CDR3 in DNA: TGTGCCAGCAGCCAGAGGGCTACAGGGGGTGCGAGGGTGTACACCGGGGAGCTGTTTTTT.

This clonotype was recorded many times. DNA of the CDR3: TGTGCCAGCAGTGGGCTAGAGGGGGGTGAGCAGTTCTTC. Its translation: CASSGLEGGEQFF. The chain carries TRBV2 and TRBJ2-1; D could derive from TRBD1 or TRBD2 (6 bases each). This CDR3 spans 13 amino acids. CDR1 and CDR2 (germline): SNHLY, FYNNEI. V was trimmed by 4 bases and J by 9 bases, leaving 13 bases between them. The full variable domain, in which reference TRBV2 and TRBJ2-1 provide the parts outside the CDR3, is EPEVTQTPSHQVTQMGQEVILRCVPISNHLYFYWYRQILGQKVEFLVSFYNNEISEKSEIFDDQFSVERPDGSNFTLKIRSTKLEDSAMYFCASSGLEGGEQFFGPGTRLTVL.

The V call is TRBV21-1, the J call TRBJ2-7; the table's TRBD1 call for D was not verified on the DNA. TRBV21-1 is a pseudogene locus. This CDR3 is 16 amino acids long. The CDR3 loop reads CASSKVGTGRPYEQYF. CDR3 in DNA: TGTGCCAGCAGCAAAGTGGGAACAGGGAGACCCTACGAGCAGTACTTC.

A few counts support this clonotype. The chain has TRBV12-3 or TRBV12-4 and TRBJ2-1; D possibly uses TRBD1 or TRBD2 (7 bases each). CDR3 length: 15 residues. V lost 3 bases and J 2 bases, leaving 11 bases between the germline ends. The CDR3 nucleotides read TGTGCCAGCAGTTTGGGAGGGGGCCCCTACAATGAGCAGTTCTTC. Protein: CASSLGGGPYNEQFF.